These T cell receptor beta chains were read from a single sample in a study of T cell responses to AZD1222 COVID-19 vaccine. This table comes from immunoSEQ multiplex PCR, and its TCRdb copy is limited to in-frame clones, with some not included. The data show about 94,000 clones, less than 85% seen once. Sequencing was performed on peripheral blood, taken 28 days after the second AZD1222 dose. Receptors were obtained from an adult who received the AZD1222 COVID-19 vaccine. CDR3s include the opening cysteine and the closing phenylalanine or tryptophan. D genes are given only for firm matches. Not all rows give a size; the values are once, few, many and, for expanded clones, a class.

size,V,D,J,CDR3,DNA
.,TRBV12-3/TRBV12-4,.,TRBJ1-5,CASSLTGNQPQHF,TGTGCCAGCAGTTTAACAGGAAATCAGCCCCAGCATTTT
.,TRBV5-6,.,TRBJ1-1,CASSPSGDTEAFF,TGTGCCAGCAGCCCGAGCGGCGACACTGAAGCTTTCTTT
few,TRBV27,TRBD2,TRBJ2-2,CASTLVPPGLAGSTNTGELFF,TGTGCCAGCACCCTAGTCCCCCCGGGACTAGCGGGATCGACGAACACCGGGGAGCTGTTTTTT
once,TRBV25-1,.,TRBJ2-3,CASRLPSTDTQYF,TGTGCCAGCAGGCTACCTAGCACAGATACGCAGTATTTT
.,TRBV11-3,.,TRBJ2-3,CASSLGPASTDTQYF,TGTGCCAGCTCCCTAGGCCCGGCCAGCACAGATACGCAGTATTTT
.,TRBV7-6,.,TRBJ2-7,CASSLSEIYEQYF,TGTGCCAGCAGCTTATCGGAGATCTACGAGCAGTACTTC
.,TRBV28,TRBD1,TRBJ1-6,CASSPRTGRYNSPLHF,TGTGCCAGCAGTCCTAGGACAGGCCGCTATAATTCACCCCTCCACTTT
.,TRBV7-3,.,TRBJ2-2,CASTQAGTVSGELFF,TGTGCCAGCACCCAGGCCGGGACTGTCTCCGGGGAGCTGTTTTTT
.,TRBV3-1/TRBV3-2,.,TRBJ2-5,CASSQDRAQQETQYF,TGTGCCAGCAGCCAAGATCGGGCGCAGCAAGAGACCCAGTACTTC
.,TRBV7-3,TRBD2,TRBJ2-1,CASSFRRGTSGRAGDEQFF,TGTGCCAGCAGCTTCCGTCGGGGGACTAGCGGGAGGGCCGGCGATGAGCAGTTCTTC
.,TRBV5-1,.,TRBJ2-7,CASSLLPGSGSYEQYF,TGCGCCAGCAGCTTGTTGCCGGGAAGCGGCTCCTACGAGCAGTACTTC
.,TRBV19,.,TRBJ1-5,CASSTYGEPQHF,TGTGCCAGCTCTACGTATGGGGAGCCCCAGCATTTT
.,TRBV18,.,TRBJ2-5,CASSPPIGQAETQYF,TGTGCCAGCTCACCACCGATTGGGCAAGCGGAGACCCAGTACTTC
once,TRBV2,.,TRBJ2-2,CASSESGIGELFF,TGTGCCAGCAGTGAATCTGGAATCGGGGAGCTGTTTTTT
.,TRBV28,.,TRBJ1-5,CATRLGGNQPQHF,TGTGCCACAAGGCTCGGGGGTAATCAGCCCCAGCATTTT
.,TRBV3-1/TRBV3-2,.,TRBJ1-2,CASSPRDGRGYGYTF,TGTGCCAGCAGCCCCCGGGACGGAAGGGGCTATGGCTACACCTTC
.,TRBV9,TRBD1,TRBJ2-2,CASGKEGARNTGELFF,TGTGCCAGCGGGAAAGAGGGGGCGCGGAACACCGGGGAGCTGTTTTTT
.,TRBV19,TRBD1,TRBJ2-5,CASSLDRVSQETQYF,TGTGCCAGTAGTCTCGACAGGGTGAGCCAAGAGACCCAGTACTTC
.,TRBV5-1,.,TRBJ1-5,CASSLLGDSNQPQHF,TGCGCCAGCAGCTTGCTGGGGGATAGCAATCAGCCCCAGCATTTT
many,TRBV5-4,TRBD1,TRBJ2-2,CASSFRQGATGELFF,TGTGCCAGCAGCTTTCGACAGGGGGCGACCGGGGAGCTGTTTTTT
.,TRBV9,TRBD1,TRBJ1-1,CASSGTGDTEAFF,TGTGCCAGCAGCGGGACAGGGGACACTGAAGCTTTCTTT
few,TRBV18,.,TRBJ2-2,CASSSNTGELFF,TGTGCCAGCTCATCGAACACCGGGGAGCTGTTTTTT
few,TRBV10-2,.,TRBJ2-7,CASSVLFSSYEQYF,TGCGCCAGCAGTGTCCTCTTTAGCTCCTACGAGCAGTACTTC
.,TRBV27,.,TRBJ1-4,CASSLQKGGEKLFF,TGTGCCAGCAGTCTCCAGAAAGGAGGGGAAAAACTGTTTTTT
.,TRBV6-4,.,TRBJ2-3,CASSDSPSTLTDTQYF,TGTGCCAGCAGTGACTCTCCTAGCACCCTCACAGATACGCAGTATTTT
.,TRBV9,TRBD2,TRBJ2-3,CASSGARLLAGGKGDTQYF,TGTGCCAGCAGCGGGGCGCGATTACTAGCGGGAGGTAAGGGAGATACGCAGTATTTT
.,TRBV7-2,.,TRBJ2-7,CASNGGATSYEQYF,TGTGCCAGCAACGGCGGGGCTACCTCCTACGAGCAGTACTTC
once,TRBV16,.,TRBJ2-6,CASSPTSKKAGANVLTF,TGTGCCAGCAGCCCCACTTCCAAAAAGGCTGGGGCCAACGTCCTGACTTTC
.,TRBV7-2,.,TRBJ2-3,CASSLDIAYTDTQYF,TGTGCCAGCAGCTTAGATATAGCGTACACAGATACGCAGTATTTT
.,TRBV28,TRBD2,TRBJ2-7,CASSLITLAGRHSYEQYF,TGTGCCAGCAGTTTAATTACCCTAGCGGGACGCCACTCCTACGAGCAGTACTTC
.,TRBV5-1,TRBD2,TRBJ2-7,CASSGLSGVSYEQYF,TGCGCCAGCAGCGGGCTCAGCGGGGTTTCCTACGAGCAGTACTTC
once,TRBV10-3,.,TRBJ2-7,CAISRDKSYEQYF,TGTGCCATTTCCCGGGACAAATCCTACGAGCAGTACTTC
.,TRBV4-1,.,TRBJ1-4,CASSPGQINEKLFF,TGCGCCAGCAGCCCCGGACAGATAAATGAAAAACTGTTTTTT
.,TRBV27,.,TRBJ2-7,CASSSWTSFYEQYF,TGTGCCAGCAGTTCTTGGACCTCTTTCTACGAGCAGTACTTC
.,TRBV5-1,.,TRBJ1-5,CASSFDESTPQHF,TGCGCCAGCAGCTTTGACGAGAGCACGCCCCAGCATTTT
.,TRBV12-5,.,TRBJ2-1,CASGLGQNEQFF,TGTGCTAGTGGTTTAGGCCAGAATGAGCAGTTCTTC
.,TRBV7-2,.,TRBJ1-4,CASSPGGAGEKLFF,TGTGCCAGCAGCCCGGGGGGGGCAGGTGAAAAACTGTTTTTT
.,TRBV4-1,TRBD2,TRBJ2-1,CASSWGVAGGLEQFF,TGCGCCAGCAGCTGGGGGGTAGCGGGAGGGTTAGAGCAGTTCTTC
.,TRBV4-3,.,TRBJ1-2,CASSLGDTLYGYTF,TGCGCCAGCAGCCTAGGGGACACCCTCTATGGCTACACCTTC
once,TRBV4-2,TRBD1,TRBJ1-1,CASSQPTGANTEAFF,TGTGCCAGCAGCCAACCGACAGGGGCGAACACTGAAGCTTTCTTT
.,TRBV30,.,TRBJ2-5,CAWVQGRETQYF,TGTGCCTGGGTCCAGGGGAGGGAGACCCAGTACTTC
.,TRBV19,.,TRBJ2-6,CASTVLFRLGANVLTF,TGTGCCAGTACGGTCCTTTTCCGTCTGGGGGCCAACGTCCTGACTTTC
.,TRBV3-1/TRBV3-2,TRBD1,TRBJ2-3,CASSQGGRGGADTQYF,TGTGCCAGCAGCCAAGGGGGTCGAGGGGGCGCAGATACGCAGTATTTT
few,TRBV2,.,TRBJ1-1,CAGQGFVNTEAFF,TGTGCCGGGCAGGGGTTTGTGAACACTGAAGCTTTCTTT
.,TRBV27,.,TRBJ1-1,CASSPRLHTEAFF,TGTGCCAGCAGTCCTAGATTACACACTGAAGCTTTCTTT
.,TRBV7-3,.,TRBJ2-1,CASSRRDRANEQFF,TGTGCCAGCAGCCGAAGGGACCGAGCGAATGAGCAGTTCTTC
once,TRBV3-1/TRBV3-2,.,TRBJ1-4,CASSQWGRNEKLFF,TGTGCCAGCAGCCAATGGGGGCGTAATGAAAAACTGTTTTTT
.,TRBV10-3,TRBD1,TRBJ1-1,CAISPQGMRAEAFF,TGTGCCATCAGTCCACAGGGGATGAGGGCTGAAGCTTTCTTT
.,TRBV5-4,.,TRBJ2-2,CASSFLTSSHTGELFF,TGTGCCAGCAGCTTCCTAACTAGCAGTCACACCGGGGAGCTGTTTTTT